One and the same sample provided the 9 T cell receptor beta chains below, sequenced in a study of T-cell reconstitution after alpha-beta-depleted transplantation in children. Unique molecular identifiers were used in preparing the TCRbeta library. TCRdb re-called the PCR reads with MiXCR, one entry per CDR3 protein. This table holds 500,000 to 600,000 distinct CDR3 sequences, around 20% found once. The source material was PBMCs from the stem cell graft donor, sampled from the stem cell graft. Source of these receptors: a human donor who donated a stem cell graft to a child with acute lymphoblastic leukemia.

CDR3 sequence (DNA): TGCGCCAGCAGCTTGGCACAGGCCGGGGGCATTCAGTACTTC. Its protein is CASSLAQAGGIQYF. J is TRBJ2-4 and V is TRBV5-1; a weak D match, TRBD2 (6 bases). The V gene's germline CDR1 is SGHRS and CDR2 YFSETQ. V was clipped by 0 bases and J by 9 bases, with 13 bases between them. This CDR3 comprises 14 residues.

This clonotype came up a few times. V usage is TRBV27 and J usage is TRBJ2-5, with a tentative D call TRBD1 (6 bases). The germline V gene encodes CDR1 MNHEY and CDR2 SMNVEV (reference sequence). The CDR3 contains 15 residues. Trimming removed 5 bases at V and 3 bases at J, with 16 bases between. CDR3 coding DNA: TGTGCCAGCAGTGCCCGGGACACGGCCAAAGAGACCCAGTACTTC. It encodes CASSARDTAKETQYF.

This clonotype has just a few counts. The chain uses TRBV12-3 or TRBV12-4 and TRBJ2-2; D is possibly TRBD1 or TRBD2 (5 bases each). The CDR3 runs to 19 residues. Trimming shortened V by 3 bases and J by 0 bases, and 20 bases separated the two germline ends. The CDR3 DNA reads TGTGCCAGCAGTTTTATCTCGGGGCGAGATCACGCGAACACCGGGGAGCTGTTTTTT. This codes for CASSFISGRDHANTGELFF.

This clonotype occurred a few times. The gene calls are TRBV13 and TRBJ2-7, with D possibly being TRBD2 (6 bases). V lost 1 base, J lost 1 base, and 11 bases lay in between. The CDR3 runs to 15 residues. Germline V CDR1 and CDR2: PRHDT, FYEKMQ (reference sequence). As DNA, the CDR3 is TGTGCCAGCAGCTTAGATCCAGCGGGTTCCTACGAGCAGTACTTC. Encoded protein: CASSLDPAGSYEQYF.

A few counts support this clonotype. V gene TRBV11-2 combines with J gene TRBJ1-4; 7 bases are a match to TRBD1. This CDR3 is 14 amino acids long. J was trimmed by 0 bases and V by 10 bases; bases with no gene match: 5. The germline CDR1 and CDR2 sequences are SGHAT and FQNNGV. The CDR3 region is CATRQGPTNEKLFF. The DNA for the CDR3 is TGTGCCACCAGACAGGGCCCAACTAATGAAAAACTGTTTTTT.

The chain has TRBV11-2 and TRBJ1-5, with D unclear. The ends were cut back, 0 bases at V and 4 bases at J, with 10 bases in the middle. Germline V gene sequence: CDR1 SGHAT, CDR2 FQNNGV. The CDR3 runs to 15 residues. In DNA form, the CDR3 reads TGTGCCAGCAGCTTAGACGGGCTGGGGAATCAGCCCCAGCATTTT. Translated, it gives CASSLDGLGNQPQHF. Together with reference TRBV11-2 and TRBJ1-5, the CDR3 gives the full variable domain: EAGVAQSPRYKIIEKRQSVAFWCNPISGHATLYWYQQILGQGPKLLIQFQNNGVVDDSQLPKDRFSAERLKGVDSTLKIQPAKLEDSAVYLCASSLDGLGNQPQHFGDGTRLSIL.

This clonotype was seen many times. The chain recombines TRBV6-2 or TRBV6-3 with TRBJ2-7; the match to TRBD2 covers 8 bases. Germline CDR1 reads MNHEY; CDR2 reads SVGEGT. CDR3 length equals 14 residues. The ends lost 5 bases at V and 6 bases at J; junction bases unmatched: 9. The CDR3 DNA follows: TGTGCCAGCAGTCGTCCGGGACTAGGTGCCGAGCAGTACTTC. Amino acid sequence: CASSRPGLGAEQYF.

This sequence joins TRBV27 and TRBJ2-7; 9 bases align to TRBD1. The CDR3 sequence is 15 residues long. Germline CDR1 is MNHEY and CDR2 is SMNVEV (reference sequence). J was trimmed by 4 bases and V by 3 bases; bases with no gene match: 7. The DNA of the CDR3 is TGTGCCAGCAGTTTTGGGACAGGGAGTGGGTACGAGCAGTACTTC. Residues: CASSFGTGSGYEQYF.

This chain uses TRBV18 with TRBJ1-1; no reliable D call. The germline V and J ends were trimmed by 1 base and 4 bases, with 10 bases remaining between them. The CDR3 is 14 residues long. From germline, CDR1 is KGHSH and CDR2 LQKENI. The CDR3 is CASSPQVQSTEAFF. The CDR3 nucleotides read TGTGCCAGCTCACCACAGGTCCAGAGCACTGAAGCTTTCTTT.